This TCR beta chain was recorded in a study of sequential checkpoint blockade in melanoma. Whole-study context: First-line arms were nivolumab then ipilimumab, or the reverse, randomized 1:1. Both treatment sequences were followed by maintenance nivolumab.

Germline CDR1 reads SNHLY; CDR2 reads FYNNEI. The CDR3 contains 15 residues. The trim removed 7 bases at V and 2 bases at J, leaving 7 bases unmatched. Profiling relied on immunoSEQ multiplex PCR, and the TCRdb table lists in-frame clones only, not all of them. This table has around 3,600 clones, roughly 57% appearing once. The table lists this clone with a few counts. Treatment described: randomized to nivolumab then ipilimumab (arm A) or the reverse (arm B). No patient had prior DNA-damaging chemotherapy. From thawed PBMCs, live CD3+CD8+ cells negative for CD19 and CD56 were sorted. The sequence came from a human patient with melanoma. Some clones in this sample may be carry-over from other donors' samples. The rearrangement uses TRBV2 and TRBJ2-2; 7 positions agree with TRBD2. Sequences were derived from CD8+ T cells sorted from blood (inferred from file names), sampled from a patient given nivolumab and ipilimumab in sequence. The CDR3 loop reads CASKGGGFNTGELFF. In nucleotides, the CDR3 is TGTGCCAGCAAAGGCGGGGGATTTAACACCGGGGAGCTGTTTTTT.